Given below is one T cell receptor beta chain in context. Its antigen is undetermined. The repertoire was sequenced with immunoSEQ multiplex PCR; TCRdb's copy has only in-frame clones and lacks some. The table has roughly 120,000 clones, approximately 90% seen once; the top ten hold over 6%. CDR3 length: 15 amino acids. The germline gives CDR1 KGHDR, CDR2 SFDVKD. V lost 4 bases and J lost 1, with 9 bases in between. The data were obtained in a study of T cell responses to AZD1222 COVID-19 vaccine. Whole-study results and caveats: At 160-218 and 743-854, vaccine-associated CD4 TCRs were dominant, and they spanned spike.

The genes are TRBV24-1 and TRBJ2-2; D is undetermined. This receptor was obtained from an adult in good health. The sequences come from peripheral blood, collected on day 0 of AZD1222 vaccination. DNA for the CDR3: TGTGCCACCAGTGACAGACATCTGAACACCGGGGAGCTGTTTTTT. Amino acids: CATSDRHLNTGELFF.